Only a few counts were recorded for the clone carrying this TCR beta chain. Its specificity is unknown. The record originates from a study of beta chain features in type 1 diabetes. Study-wide background: The patients were much like the healthy donors in age, gender and cell yields.

Per donor, one heparinised blood draw averaged about 116 mL. The CDR3 length is 14 residues. V lost 2 bases and J lost 2, with 8 bases in between. Looked up from germline, CDR1 is SNHLY and CDR2 is FYNNEI. Notes on the study in general: Type 1 diabetes patients had VDJ junctions that carried fewer insertions and more deletions.

Of the isolated RNA, all was reverse transcribed, and so the sequenced material was expressed TCRB transcripts. Produced via immunoSEQ multiplex PCR; TCRdb's table is partial and in-frame only. The table includes 430,000 or so clones, roughly 10% detected once. The receptor was derived from a woman between 18 and 29 years old in good health. The rearrangement links TRBV2 to TRBJ2-3; the D gene is possibly TRBD1 (6 bases). The sequencing input was naive CD4+ T cells from blood. The CDR3 bases are TGTGCCAGCAGTGAAAACAGGGCCACAGATACGCAGTATTTT. Translated: CASSENRATDTQYF.